These T cell receptor beta chains were read from a single sample in a study of T cell responses to AZD1222 COVID-19 vaccine. Measured with immunoSEQ multiplex PCR; TCRdb has only the in-frame clones, and not every one. The table records fewer than 200,000 clones, 70% to 90% of them present only once. The source material was peripheral blood, sampled on day 0 of AZD1222 vaccination. The receptors here all came from an adult in good health. CDR3s leave out the opening cysteine and the closing phenylalanine or tryptophan. The order of the fields is J gene, V gene, CDR3 protein.

>TRBJ2-5|TRBV2
ASSDQRRGTQY
>TRBJ1-3|TRBV30
AWSALRTDYTSGNTIY
>TRBJ2-5|TRBV28
ASSPTGSNRETQY
>TRBJ2-1|TRBV25-1
ASSNAGGGNEQF
>TRBJ1-2|TRBV2
ASSEGRDRAGYT
>TRBJ2-1|TRBV5-5
ASSLAPGVTSYNEQF
>TRBJ1-2|TRBV5-1
ASSETGNYGYT
>TRBJ2-7|TRBV6-2/TRBV6-3
ASSLGLAGGSKDEQY
>TRBJ1-1|TRBV5-1
ASSLMTGVRDTEAF
>TRBJ1-5|TRBV7-8
ASSLGSRGGGQPQH
>TRBJ2-5|TRBV5-5
ASSSGQAFQETQY
>TRBJ2-1|TRBV7-9
ASSLPTGNYNEQF
>TRBJ1-6|TRBV5-1
ASSLNDRQSSYNSPLH
>TRBJ2-7|TRBV5-1
ASSSSVLAREQY
>TRBJ1-5|TRBV30
AWKRTGDDQPQH
>TRBJ1-3|TRBV9
ASSVGGGGNTIY
>TRBJ1-5|TRBV2
ASSEAPGEVPQPQH
>TRBJ2-7|TRBV18
ASSPGTGGTYEQY
>TRBJ1-1|TRBV30
AWSRGPNTEAF
>TRBJ2-7|TRBV6-2/TRBV6-3
ASSLSGRRYEQY
>TRBJ1-2|TRBV7-2
ASSPQGQDCT
>TRBJ2-2|TRBV7-2
ASSSNLDRGGTGELF
>TRBJ2-1|TRBV7-2
ASSLLPRTSVGLNEQF
>TRBJ1-2|TRBV5-1
ASRLDRTSNYGYT
>TRBJ2-7|TRBV6-5
ASSSLAAGAYEQY
>TRBJ1-2|TRBV4-1
ASSPPWAGGANYGYT
>TRBJ2-7|TRBV5-1
ASSANYEQY
>TRBJ2-1|TRBV2
ASSEIKRAYNEQF
>TRBJ1-6|TRBV3-1/TRBV3-2
ASSPTTGVKDSPLH
>TRBJ1-2|TRBV2
ASSEKALPKYGYT
>TRBJ2-5|TRBV20-1
SASRGTSGGPETQY
>TRBJ2-2|TRBV9
ASKGGTDTGELF
>TRBJ2-3|TRBV10-3
AISEGGTDTQY
>TRBJ2-3|TRBV28
ASSVPDRATDTQY
>TRBJ2-7|TRBV5-8
ASSLSEGTYEQY
>TRBJ2-1|TRBV7-9
ASSFQEVDNEQF
>TRBJ1-5|TRBV6-2/TRBV6-3
ASSYVRKNQPQH
>TRBJ1-4|TRBV6-2/TRBV6-3
ASSYRSTNEKLF
>TRBJ1-2|TRBV6-5
ASIPRVTVLYGYT
>TRBJ2-2|TRBV5-4
ATQPGTANTGELF
>TRBJ2-1|TRBV21-1
ASSKGSVSYNEQF
>TRBJ1-2|TRBV2
ASSETRNYGYT
>TRBJ2-1|TRBV19
ASSSQLYNEQF
>TRBJ1-5|TRBV5-8
ASSLGRGQPQH
>TRBJ1-2|TRBV28
ASSGPGQGGVGYT
>TRBJ1-3|TRBV3-1/TRBV3-2
ASTKTDGNTIY
>TRBJ1-2|TRBV19
ASTLRWGSGYT
>TRBJ2-7|TRBV5-4
ASSLDFTGYEQY
>TRBJ1-2|TRBV6-1
ASSEGGTGTYGYT
>TRBJ1-1|TRBV27
ASSLTRDGGTEAF
>TRBJ2-2|TRBV5-1
ASSRAGLGPATGELF
>TRBJ1-5|TRBV28
ASSSVEYSNQPQH
>TRBJ1-2|TRBV5-1
ASSIGTGHYGYT
>TRBJ2-2|TRBV2
ARQGTGELF
>TRBJ2-7|TRBV7-9
ASSLPGSNNEQY